This is a list of T cell receptor beta chains from one sample in a study of blood T cell repertoires in COVID-19. Some clones are missing from TCRdb's copy, which holds only in-frame ones; the method was immunoSEQ multiplex PCR. Here the sample spans some 83,000 clones, more than 70% being singletons. The source material was peripheral blood. The source of these receptors is a man aged 50 to 60 with active COVID-19. The CDR3 runs from the conserved cysteine through the conserved F or W. The D gene is left open where the match is weak. The size field is filled for only some rows; it gives once, few, many or a size class.

j_call: TRBJ1-1
v_call: TRBV19
clone_size: .
d_call: .
cdr3_nt: TGTGCCAGTATCATCGGGTCGGGAGCAACTGAAGCTTTCTTT
cdr3_aa: CASIIGSGATEAFF

j_call: TRBJ1-1
v_call: TRBV5-1
clone_size: .
d_call: .
cdr3_nt: TGCGCCAGCAGCTTGTCCGGGATGAACACTGAAGCTTTCTTT
cdr3_aa: CASSLSGMNTEAFF

j_call: TRBJ1-2
v_call: TRBV29-1
clone_size: .
d_call: .
cdr3_nt: TGCAGCGTTGAGGCGGCAAGCGCTGGCTACACCTTC
cdr3_aa: CSVEAASAGYTF

j_call: TRBJ2-7
v_call: TRBV18
clone_size: .
d_call: .
cdr3_nt: TGTGCCAGCTCACCAGAACGGGGAACCTACGAGCAGTACTTC
cdr3_aa: CASSPERGTYEQYF

j_call: TRBJ1-6
v_call: TRBV7-9
clone_size: .
d_call: TRBD1
cdr3_nt: TGTGCCAGCAGCTTAGGACAGGGGTTCAGTAATTCACCCCTCCACTTT
cdr3_aa: CASSLGQGFSNSPLHF

j_call: TRBJ2-1
v_call: TRBV9
clone_size: .
d_call: TRBD2
cdr3_nt: TGTGCCAGCAGCGTAAGCGGGATGACCTACAATGAGCAGTTCTTC
cdr3_aa: CASSVSGMTYNEQFF

j_call: TRBJ1-1
v_call: TRBV21-1
clone_size: once
d_call: .
cdr3_nt: TGTGCCAGCAGCAAGCCTCGGACAGGGGACACTGAAGCTTTCTTT
cdr3_aa: CASSKPRTGDTEAFF

j_call: TRBJ2-7
v_call: TRBV5-1
clone_size: .
d_call: .
cdr3_nt: TGCGCCAGCAGCTTGGAGCCTTCGAGCTACGAGCAGTACTTC
cdr3_aa: CASSLEPSSYEQYF

j_call: TRBJ2-7
v_call: TRBV5-1
clone_size: .
d_call: .
cdr3_nt: TGCGCCAGCAGCCCGGAGGACAGCTCCTACGAGCAGTACTTC
cdr3_aa: CASSPEDSSYEQYF

j_call: TRBJ1-4
v_call: TRBV18
clone_size: .
d_call: .
cdr3_nt: TGTGCCAGCTCACCATCTCCTAATGAAAAACTGTTTTTT
cdr3_aa: CASSPSPNEKLFF

j_call: TRBJ2-3
v_call: TRBV5-1
clone_size: .
d_call: TRBD2
cdr3_nt: TGCGCCAGCAGCAGACTAGCGGGAGCCGGCTCAGATACGCAGTATTTT
cdr3_aa: CASSRLAGAGSDTQYF

j_call: TRBJ2-7
v_call: TRBV14
clone_size: .
d_call: .
cdr3_nt: TGTGCCAGCAGTTTCAACAGGGATGTTTACGAGCAGTACTTC
cdr3_aa: CASSFNRDVYEQYF

j_call: TRBJ2-1
v_call: TRBV4-1
clone_size: .
d_call: TRBD2
cdr3_nt: TGCGCCAGCAACCATAGCGGGGACGCATTCTCCTACAATGAGCAGTTCTTC
cdr3_aa: CASNHSGDAFSYNEQFF

j_call: TRBJ1-5
v_call: TRBV2
clone_size: .
d_call: TRBD1
cdr3_nt: TGTGCCAGCAGCGCCGGACAGGGAACCAATCAGCCCCAGCATTTT
cdr3_aa: CASSAGQGTNQPQHF

j_call: TRBJ2-7
v_call: TRBV5-5
clone_size: once
d_call: .
cdr3_nt: TGTGCCAGCAGTCCGGCGGGCTACGAGCAGTACTTC
cdr3_aa: CASSPAGYEQYF

j_call: TRBJ2-7
v_call: TRBV30
clone_size: .
d_call: TRBD1
cdr3_nt: TGTGCCTGGGGGACAGGGTCCTACGAGCAGTACTTC
cdr3_aa: CAWGTGSYEQYF

j_call: TRBJ1-5
v_call: TRBV3-1/TRBV3-2
clone_size: .
d_call: .
cdr3_nt: TGTGCCAGCAGCCAAAGGGGTGGCAATCAGCCCCAGCATTTT
cdr3_aa: CASSQRGGNQPQHF

j_call: TRBJ1-2
v_call: TRBV9
clone_size: .
d_call: TRBD1
cdr3_nt: TGTGCCAGCAGCGGACAGGGGAGGGTGAGCTATGGCTACACCTTC
cdr3_aa: CASSGQGRVSYGYTF

j_call: TRBJ2-5
v_call: TRBV5-1
clone_size: .
d_call: TRBD2
cdr3_nt: TGCGCCAGCAGCTCCGGACTAGCGAGGGAGACCCAGTACTTC
cdr3_aa: CASSSGLARETQYF

j_call: TRBJ1-1
v_call: TRBV6-5
clone_size: .
d_call: .
cdr3_nt: TGTGCCAGCACAGCTATCCAGAGAGGCACTGAAGCTTTCTTT
cdr3_aa: CASTAIQRGTEAFF

j_call: TRBJ2-5
v_call: TRBV5-5
clone_size: .
d_call: TRBD2
cdr3_nt: TGTGCCAGCAGCTTTCTAGCGGGAGTCAGGGAGACCCAGTACTTC
cdr3_aa: CASSFLAGVRETQYF

j_call: TRBJ1-2
v_call: TRBV18
clone_size: .
d_call: .
cdr3_nt: TGTGCCAGCTCACTACAGGGAACTGATGGCTACACCTTC
cdr3_aa: CASSLQGTDGYTF

j_call: TRBJ1-4
v_call: TRBV4-1
clone_size: .
d_call: .
cdr3_nt: TGCGCCAGCAGCCTGCAAGAGGGGGTTTCGGGAAAACTGTTTTTT
cdr3_aa: CASSLQEGVSGKLFF

j_call: TRBJ1-1
v_call: TRBV27
clone_size: .
d_call: .
cdr3_nt: TGTGCCAGCAGTTCCCTGGGAGCCGGCACTGAAGCTTTCTTT
cdr3_aa: CASSSLGAGTEAFF

j_call: TRBJ2-1
v_call: TRBV13
clone_size: .
d_call: .
cdr3_nt: TGTGCCAGCAGCTCCACAGGGAGATTGGACAATGAGCAGTTCTTC
cdr3_aa: CASSSTGRLDNEQFF

j_call: TRBJ2-7
v_call: TRBV4-2
clone_size: .
d_call: TRBD2
cdr3_nt: TGTGCCAGCAGCCGATCACTAGCGGGGGGCTCCTCCTACGAGCAGTACTTC
cdr3_aa: CASSRSLAGGSSYEQYF

j_call: TRBJ2-7
v_call: TRBV28
clone_size: .
d_call: .
cdr3_nt: TGTGCCAGCGTCCCCGTGGCCGGGATATCCTACGAGCAGTACTTC
cdr3_aa: CASVPVAGISYEQYF

j_call: TRBJ2-1
v_call: TRBV11-1
clone_size: once
d_call: TRBD1
cdr3_nt: TGTGCCAGCAGCCATTTAGGGACAGGGGCCTACAATGAGCAGTTCTTC
cdr3_aa: CASSHLGTGAYNEQFF

j_call: TRBJ2-7
v_call: TRBV2
clone_size: .
d_call: .
cdr3_nt: TGTGCCAGCACTAGGACAGCGGCCGAGCAGTACTTC
cdr3_aa: CASTRTAAEQYF

j_call: TRBJ1-1
v_call: TRBV4-1
clone_size: .
d_call: .
cdr3_nt: TGCGCCAGCAGCCAAGGGGTCCCAGGGGTGACTGAAGCTTTCTTT
cdr3_aa: CASSQGVPGVTEAFF

j_call: TRBJ2-7
v_call: TRBV27
clone_size: .
d_call: .
cdr3_nt: TGTGCCAGCAGTTTAGGCCACGAGCAGTACTTC
cdr3_aa: CASSLGHEQYF

j_call: TRBJ2-5
v_call: TRBV13
clone_size: .
d_call: .
cdr3_nt: TGTGCCAGCAGCCCACCCTCTAGCGAAGAAGAGACCCAGTACTTC
cdr3_aa: CASSPPSSEEETQYF

j_call: TRBJ1-2
v_call: TRBV28
clone_size: .
d_call: .
cdr3_nt: TGTGCCAGCAGTTTATTGGCGGTCTCGCGGGGCTACACCTTC
cdr3_aa: CASSLLAVSRGYTF

j_call: TRBJ2-7
v_call: TRBV27
clone_size: .
d_call: .
cdr3_nt: TGTGCCAGCAGTTACCTTACGACCGGGGGAAGCTACGAGCAGTACTTC
cdr3_aa: CASSYLTTGGSYEQYF

j_call: TRBJ1-2
v_call: TRBV4-3
clone_size: .
d_call: TRBD1
cdr3_nt: TGCGCCAGCAGCCAATTCTCACTGGTGACAGGGGCTGGCTACACCTTC
cdr3_aa: CASSQFSLVTGAGYTF

j_call: TRBJ2-2
v_call: TRBV5-6
clone_size: .
d_call: .
cdr3_nt: TGTGCCAGCAGCCTCTCTGACAGATCGACCGGGGAGCTGTTTTTT
cdr3_aa: CASSLSDRSTGELFF

j_call: TRBJ2-7
v_call: TRBV6-2/TRBV6-3
clone_size: .
d_call: TRBD2
cdr3_nt: TGTGCCAGCAGTTCAGCGAGAGCGGGAGATCCCGAGCAGTACTTC
cdr3_aa: CASSSARAGDPEQYF